These 21 T cell receptor beta chains originate from one sample sequenced in a study of blood T cell repertoires in COVID-19. Assay: immunoSEQ multiplex PCR; the TCRdb copy retains only in-frame clones and omits some. The table has 110,000 or so clones, 84% seen once. The material sequenced was peripheral blood. Receptor source: a woman in her 40s with acute or convalescent COVID-19.

The chain has TRBV9 and TRBJ2-3; possibly TRBD2 for D (6 bases). The germline V and J ends were trimmed by 6 bases and 3 bases, with 11 bases remaining between them. There are 13 residues in the CDR3. The V gene's germline CDR1 is SGDLS and CDR2 YYNGEE. CDR3 loop: CASNPGRTDTQYF. For the CDR3, the DNA is TGTGCCAGCAACCCAGGGAGGACAGATACGCAGTATTTT. The variable domain in full, with the rest retrieved from reference TRBV9 and TRBJ2-3, is DSGVTQTPKHLITATGQRVTLRCSPRSGDLSVYWYQQSLDQGLQFLIQYYNGEERAKGNILERFSAQQFPDLHSELNLSSLELGDSALYFCASNPGRTDTQYFGPGTRLTVL.

The V call is TRBV15, the J call TRBJ1-6; 12 nucleotides match TRBD1. Per the germline V gene, CDR1 is LNHNV and CDR2 is YYDKDF (reference sequence). V gave up 3 bases and J gave up 12 bases; unmatched junction bases: 6. The length of the CDR3 is 15 residues. Here the CDR3 DNA reads TGTGCCACCAGCAGTTTGGGACAGGGGGCGGGACCCCTCCACTTT. Translated, it gives CATSSLGQGAGPLHF.

V is TRBV18 and J is TRBJ1-1, with D possibly matching TRBD1 (5 bases). This CDR3 region has 16 residues. Trimming removed 0 bases from V and 0 bases from J, with 11 bases in between. The germline V gene encodes CDR1 KGHSH and CDR2 LQKENI. CDR3 amino acids: CASSPPTAGLNTEAFF. CDR3 DNA: TGTGCCAGCTCACCACCTACGGCAGGGTTGAACACTGAAGCTTTCTTT. Full variable domain (outside the CDR3, taken from reference TRBV18 and TRBJ1-1): NAGVMQNPRHLVRRRGQEARLRCSPMKGHSHVYWYRQLPEEGLKFMVYLQKENIIDESGMPKERFSAEFPKEGPSILRIQQVVRGDSAAYFCASSPPTAGLNTEAFFGQGTRLTVV.

This chain connects TRBV12-3 or TRBV12-4 to TRBJ1-2; D is uncertain. The CDR3 is 12 amino acids. V lost 6 bases to trimming and J lost 4 bases, with 9 bases between them. The CDR3 sequence: CASSREGYGYTF. For the CDR3, the DNA is TGTGCCAGCAGCCGGGAAGGCTATGGCTACACCTTC.

The chain recombines TRBV6-1 with TRBJ2-5; TRBD1 agrees at 8 bases. The CDR3 consists of 15 residues. V was pared by 3 bases and J by 5 bases, with 8 bases of the junction left unmatched. Germline V gene lookup returns CDR1 MNHNS and CDR2 SASEGT. CDR3 protein: CASSDGQGLWETQYF. The CDR3 DNA follows: TGTGCCAGCAGTGATGGACAGGGTCTCTGGGAGACCCAGTACTTC.

V is TRBV19 and J is TRBJ2-1; 11 nucleotides match TRBD2. V was clipped by 1 base and J by 6 bases; unmatched bases: 5. Looked up from germline, CDR1 is LNHDA and CDR2 is SQIVND (reference sequence). CDR3 length equals 16 residues. CDR3 amino acids: CASSIGLAGQTNEQFF. The CDR3 DNA reads TGTGCCAGTAGTATAGGACTAGCGGGGCAAACCAATGAGCAGTTCTTC.

J is TRBJ2-4 and V is TRBV6-1; the D is unclear. The CDR3 runs 15 residues. V gave up 2 bases and J gave up 0 bases, with 8 bases separating them. CDR1 and CDR2 from the germline V gene are MNHNS and SASEGT. CDR3 bases: TGTGCCAGCAGTGAACTCCTCCTAGCCAAAAACATTCAGTACTTC. Protein sequence: CASSELLLAKNIQYF.

V is TRBV12-3 or TRBV12-4 and J is TRBJ1-5; TRBD1 matches at 8 bases. The V gene end was trimmed by 6 bases and the J gene end by 6 bases; junction bases not matched to a gene: 4. The CDR3 loop spans 13 amino acids. The CDR3 nucleotides are TGTGCCAGCAGAGGACAGGGCGGTCAGCCCCAGCATTTT. This codes for CASRGQGGQPQHF.

The chain links TRBV2 to TRBJ1-4; possible D gene TRBD1, 5 bases. This CDR3 region has 15 residues. V lost 10 bases to trimming and J lost 8 bases, with 23 bases between them. Germline CDR1 SNHLY, CDR2 FYNNEI. Here the CDR3 reads CAIDAGGSEGEKLFF. In nucleotides, the CDR3 is TGTGCCATCGACGCGGGGGGGTCTGAAGGGGAAAAACTGTTTTTT.

The chain joins TRBV18 to TRBJ2-6; 8 bases are a match to TRBD1. CDR3 length: 16 residues. Trimming at V came to 2 bases and at J to 3 bases, leaving 3 bases not matched to a gene. CDR1 is KGHSH and CDR2 is LQKENI in the germline V gene. This chain's CDR3 is CASSPSRGLGANVLTF. The CDR3 DNA follows: TGTGCCAGCTCACCAAGCAGGGGGCTTGGGGCCAACGTCCTGACTTTC.

V and J are TRBV5-1 and TRBJ1-4; a weak D match, TRBD1 (5 bases). V lost 9 bases and J lost 4, with 19 bases in between. CDR1 and CDR2 (germline): SGHRS, YFSETQ. The CDR3 spans 15 residues. The DNA of the CDR3 is TGCGCCACCTCCCCCTCGGGGGTAGTTAATGAAAAACTGTTTTTT. As protein: CATSPSGVVNEKLFF.

The genes are TRBV5-6 and TRBJ2-7; 7 bases are shared with TRBD1. J was trimmed by 4 bases and V by 2 bases; bases with no gene match: 9. This CDR3 contains 15 residues. In germline, CDR1 is SGHDT, CDR2 YYEEEE. The CDR3 loop reads CASSLLDRDGYEQYF. The CDR3 nucleotides read TGTGCCAGCAGCTTACTAGACAGGGATGGTTACGAGCAGTACTTC.

V usage is TRBV18 and J usage is TRBJ2-5; TRBD1 agrees at 8 bases. The V gene end was trimmed by 3 bases and the J gene end by 1 base; junction bases not matched to a gene: 4. This CDR3 contains 15 residues. Germline V CDR1 and CDR2: KGHSH, LQKENI. The CDR3 DNA reads as TGTGCCAGCTCACCGCCCGGGACAGGCCAAGAGACCCAGTACTTC. It is translated as CASSPPGTGQETQYF. The variable domain in full, with the rest retrieved from reference TRBV18 and TRBJ2-5, is NAGVMQNPRHLVRRRGQEARLRCSPMKGHSHVYWYRQLPEEGLKFMVYLQKENIIDESGMPKERFSAEFPKEGPSILRIQQVVRGDSAAYFCASSPPGTGQETQYFGPGTRLLVL.

CDR3: CASSRLANYGYTF. The CDR3 nucleotides read TGTGCCAGCAGCCGCTTGGCAAACTATGGCTACACCTTC. V gene TRBV3-1 (or the pseudogene TRBV3-2) combines with J gene TRBJ1-2; D remains ambiguous. Germline CDR1 and CDR2: LGHDT and YNNKEL (reference sequence). Trimming removed 4 bases from V and 2 bases from J, with 8 bases in between. This CDR3 spans 13 amino acids.

The rearrangement joins TRBV27 to TRBJ1-2; the D gene is possibly TRBD1 (6 bases). CDR1 is MNHEY, CDR2 SMNVEV, per germline (reference sequence). There are 15 residues in the CDR3. V was cut by 6 bases and J by 1 base, with 15 bases left in between. DNA of the CDR3: TGTGCCAGCAGGGTGAACAGGGAAATTAACTATGGCTACACCTTC. Protein product: CASRVNREINYGYTF.

The V and J genes are TRBV6-5 and TRBJ1-4; D unclear. Looked up from germline, CDR1 is MNHEY and CDR2 is SVGAGI. The CDR3 length is 14 residues. The germline V and J ends were trimmed by 8 bases and 6 bases, with 16 bases remaining between them. CDR3 in DNA: TGTGCCAGCGGGATTGCGGGTTGGGATGAAAAACTGTTTTTT. This translates into CASGIAGWDEKLFF.

The chain employs TRBV9 and TRBJ2-3, with TRBD2 matching over 8 bases. In germline, CDR1 is SGDLS, CDR2 YYNGEE. The ends lost 0 bases at V and 6 bases at J; junction bases unmatched: 9. CDR3 size: 16 residues. DNA of the CDR3: TGTGCCAGCAGCGTAGCGGGGGGGATGGCTGGCGATACGCAGTATTTT. Translated, it gives CASSVAGGMAGDTQYF.

This chain's CDR3 is CASSDPRAGGNYEQYF. CDR3 coding DNA: TGTGCCAGCAGTGATCCTCGGGCAGGGGGAAACTACGAGCAGTACTTC. The rearrangement joins TRBV6-1 to TRBJ2-7; 7 bases line up with TRBD1. From germline, CDR1 is MNHNS and CDR2 SASEGT. Losses at the gene ends were 3 bases for V and 3 bases for J; bases not matched to a gene: 11. The CDR3 length is 16 residues.

The chain employs TRBV18 and TRBJ2-4; 8 bases align to TRBD1. Trimming removed 3 bases from V and 4 bases from J; junction bases left unmatched: 2. The CDR3 contains 14 residues. The V gene's germline CDR1 is KGHSH and CDR2 LQKENI. CDR3 coding DNA: TGTGCCAGCTCACCGACAGGGGAAAAAAACATTCAGTACTTC. Translating it yields CASSPTGEKNIQYF. Complete variable domain (other parts from reference TRBV18 and TRBJ2-4): NAGVMQNPRHLVRRRGQEARLRCSPMKGHSHVYWYRQLPEEGLKFMVYLQKENIIDESGMPKERFSAEFPKEGPSILRIQQVVRGDSAAYFCASSPTGEKNIQYFGAGTRLSVL.

Comments on this clone: Germline is not matched at one junction end, which may reflect a read error. The V gene is TRBV18, the J gene TRBJ2-1; 9 bases line up with TRBD2. Germline V lookup: CDR1 KGHSH, CDR2 LQKENI. The CDR3 spans 15 residues. The CDR3 DNA reads TGTGCCAGCTCCCCACTAGCGGGTGATTACAATGAGCAGTTCTTC. This sequence encodes CASSPLAGDYNEQFF.

The V and J genes are TRBV12-3 or TRBV12-4 and TRBJ1-1; 7 bases fit TRBD1. V lost 7 bases, J lost 3 bases, and 2 bases stayed unmatched. The CDR3 runs to 12 residues. The CDR3 DNA reads as TGTGCCAGCATCAGGGGGGACACTGAAGCTTTCTTT. This codes for CASIRGDTEAFF.